The 12 T cell receptor beta chains below were found in one sample sequenced in a study of OX40 agonist ivuxolimab in advanced cancers. Libraries were prepared by immunoSEQ multiplex PCR; TCRdb keeps only in-frame clonotypes and omits some of them. The data hold tens of thousands of clones, with around four fifths observed a single time. Sequencing was performed on CD4+ or CD8+ T cells sorted from blood, taken in a trial of the OX40 agonist ivuxolimab. These receptors were collected from an adult with an advanced solid tumor such as melanoma, head and neck, liver or kidney cancer.

The rearrangement uses TRBV18 and TRBJ2-3; no clear D. CDR1 is KGHSH and CDR2 is LQKENI in the germline V gene. The CDR3 runs to 14 residues. Trimming cost V 2 bases and J 3 bases, with 9 bases left between them. The CDR3 loop is CASSPGVGTDTQYF. DNA of the CDR3: TGTGCCAGCTCACCAGGCGTGGGTACAGATACGCAGTATTTT. Filled out from reference TRBV18 and TRBJ2-3, the complete variable domain reads NAGVMQNPRHLVRRRGQEARLRCSPMKGHSHVYWYRQLPEEGLKFMVYLQKENIIDESGMPKERFSAEFPKEGPSILRIQQVVRGDSAAYFCASSPGVGTDTQYFGPGTRLTVL.

The chain uses TRBV18 and TRBJ2-3, with D maybe TRBD2 (6 bases). CDR3 length: 15 amino acids. V lost 6 bases and J 0 bases, leaving 13 bases between the germline ends. The V gene's germline CDR1 is KGHSH and CDR2 LQKENI. The CDR3, as DNA: TGTGCCAGCTCTTCCGTTGGAGGGAGCACAGATACGCAGTATTTT. Its protein is CASSSVGGSTDTQYF.

The chain has TRBV19 and TRBJ2-4; TRBD2 matches at 8 bases. Unmatched junction bases numbered 15, after V lost 4 bases and J lost 1 base. The CDR3 spans 19 residues. Germline loops: CDR1 LNHDA, CDR2 SQIVND (reference sequence). CDR3 DNA: TGTGCCAGTAGTACCCCCCCAGGTAGCGGGGTCTCTGCCAAAAACATTCAGTACTTC. Translation: CASSTPPGSGVSAKNIQYF.

The chain recombines TRBV28 with TRBJ2-3; D gene uncertain. The CDR3 is made up of 17 amino acids. The V gene lost 3 bases and the J gene lost 0 bases, with 16 bases spanning the gap. Germline CDR1 MDHEN, CDR2 SYDVKM. The DNA for the CDR3 is TGTGCCAGCAGTTTCCCCCTGGCAGCGAGTAGCACAGATACGCAGTATTTT. This encodes CASSFPLAASSTDTQYF.

This chain uses TRBV7-6 with TRBJ2-3; 9 bases align to TRBD1. The CDR3 length is 15 residues. Germline V gives CDR1 SGHVS, CDR2 FNYEAQ. V lost 4 bases and J lost 3; bases outside the gene matches: 5. This chain's CDR3 is CASSSTGGRTDTQYF. CDR3 bases: TGTGCCAGCAGCTCCACAGGGGGCCGGACAGATACGCAGTATTTT.

This sequence joins TRBV7-2 and TRBJ1-2; D perhaps matches TRBD1 (5 bases). The V end was cut by 3 bases, the J end by 3 bases, with 20 bases between. The CDR3 has 17 residues. From germline, CDR1 is SGHTA and CDR2 FQGNSA. The CDR3 loop reads CASSFASTEPSHYGYTF. As DNA, the CDR3 is TGTGCCAGCAGCTTCGCTTCGACAGAGCCGTCTCACTATGGCTACACCTTC.

This rearrangement joins TRBV30 to TRBJ1-5; D call uncertain. Trimming took off 2 bases at V and 2 bases at J, with 10 bases between the two ends. Germline V gene data show CDR1 as GTSNPN and CDR2 as SVGIG (reference sequence). The CDR3 has 14 amino acids. The CDR3 loop is CAWSTIAGNQPQHF. The CDR3 DNA sequence: TGTGCCTGGAGTACTATCGCTGGCAATCAGCCCCAGCATTTT.

The V and J genes are TRBV18 and TRBJ2-3; D uncertain. The CDR3 is made up of 13 amino acids. CDR1 is KGHSH and CDR2 is LQKENI in the germline V gene. V lost 2 bases to trimming and J lost 6 bases, with 9 bases between them. The CDR3 protein is CASSPYRVDTQYF. In DNA, the CDR3 is TGTGCCAGCTCACCATACCGGGTGGATACGCAGTATTTT.

The V call is TRBV6-5, the J call TRBJ2-5; D may match TRBD1 or TRBD2 (6 bases each). V gave up 2 bases and J gave up 5 bases, with 9 bases separating them. The CDR3 sequence is 13 residues long. Per germline, CDR1 MNHEY and CDR2 SVGAGI. The CDR3: CASSYGGLETQYF. Written as DNA, the CDR3 is TGTGCCAGCAGTTACGGGGGGCTGGAGACCCAGTACTTC.

This CDR3 reads CASSPLELLAGARNEQFF. The CDR3 DNA sequence: TGCGCCAGCAGCCCCTTGGAGCTACTAGCGGGGGCGAGAAATGAGCAGTTCTTC. This chain links TRBV4-1 with TRBJ2-1, with 11 bases identical to TRBD2. The germline V gene has CDR1 MGHRA and CDR2 YSYEKL. The CDR3 totals 18 residues. V shed 4 bases and J 7 bases; nucleotides not matched to a gene: 15.

The chain joins TRBV19 to TRBJ2-1; 13 bases line up with TRBD2. Germline V gene lookup returns CDR1 LNHDA and CDR2 SQIVND (reference sequence). This CDR3 region has 18 residues. The ends lost 1 base at V and 4 bases at J; junction bases unmatched: 7. CDR3 in amino acids: CASSIVTSGRVYYNEQFF. CDR3 in DNA: TGTGCCAGTAGTATAGTCACTAGCGGGAGGGTATATTACAATGAGCAGTTCTTC.

The chain is built from TRBV20-1 and TRBJ1-1; no reliable D call. Germline CDR1 is DFQATT and CDR2 is SNEGSKA (reference sequence). Trimming removed 8 bases at V and 4 bases at J, with 2 bases between. This CDR3 spans 8 amino acids. The CDR3 is CSCTEAFF. In nucleotides, the CDR3 is TGCAGTTGCACTGAAGCTTTCTTT.